Listed below are T cell receptor beta chains from one sample, sequenced in a study of cytomegalovirus exposure and HLA in healthy donors. Method: immunoSEQ multiplex PCR; TCRdb's copy keeps in-frame clones and lacks some. The sample records hundreds of thousands of clones, 88% being singletons. The sequencing sample was made of PBMCs. These receptors were taken from a woman aged 18-29 years in good health and CMV-seronegative. Both conserved end residues are part of each CDR3. Each record gives: V gene, J gene, D gene, clone size, CDR3 protein, CDR3 DNA. A D gene is named only where the DNA matches it firmly. Clone size is not always given. Where it is, it says once, few, many or a class for expanded clones.

v_call: TRBV4-3; j_call: TRBJ2-7; d_call: NA; clone_size: NA; cdr3_aa: CASSQDRAWAHEQYF; cdr3_nt: TGCGCCAGCAGCCAAGATCGCGCCTGGGCGCACGAGCAGTACTTC
v_call: TRBV5-4; j_call: TRBJ2-5; d_call: TRBD2; clone_size: NA; cdr3_aa: CASSLVLAGGLETQYF; cdr3_nt: TGTGCCAGCAGCTTGGTACTAGCGGGAGGATTGGAGACCCAGTACTTC
v_call: TRBV6-1; j_call: TRBJ1-1; d_call: NA; clone_size: once; cdr3_aa: CATFWNTEAFF; cdr3_nt: TGTGCCACCTTTTGGAACACTGAAGCTTTCTTT
v_call: TRBV2; j_call: TRBJ2-7; d_call: NA; clone_size: NA; cdr3_aa: CASRRISYEQYF; cdr3_nt: TGTGCCAGCAGGAGGATCTCCTACGAGCAGTACTTC
v_call: TRBV9; j_call: TRBJ1-4; d_call: TRBD1; clone_size: NA; cdr3_aa: CASSVTGRNEKLFF; cdr3_nt: TGTGCCAGCAGCGTGACAGGGCGAAATGAAAAACTGTTTTTT
v_call: TRBV6-5; j_call: TRBJ2-5; d_call: NA; clone_size: NA; cdr3_aa: CASSPWDNQETQYF; cdr3_nt: TGTGCCAGCAGTCCGTGGGACAACCAAGAGACCCAGTACTTC
v_call: TRBV13; j_call: TRBJ2-7; d_call: TRBD2; clone_size: few; cdr3_aa: CASSPALAGEPWYEQYF; cdr3_nt: TGTGCCAGCAGCCCTGCCCTAGCGGGAGAACCATGGTACGAGCAGTACTTC
v_call: TRBV6-6; j_call: TRBJ1-5; d_call: NA; clone_size: NA; cdr3_aa: CASSYVIRGNQPQHF; cdr3_nt: TGTGCCAGCAGTTACGTGATCCGGGGCAATCAGCCCCAGCATTTT
v_call: TRBV5-1; j_call: TRBJ2-2; d_call: NA; clone_size: NA; cdr3_aa: CASSLSEGSTGELFF; cdr3_nt: TGCGCCAGCAGCTTGAGTGAAGGGAGCACCGGGGAGCTGTTTTTT
v_call: TRBV14; j_call: TRBJ2-6; d_call: NA; clone_size: NA; cdr3_aa: CASKGYSGANVLTF; cdr3_nt: TGTGCCAGCAAGGGGTACTCTGGGGCCAACGTCCTGACTTTC
v_call: TRBV27; j_call: TRBJ1-5; d_call: NA; clone_size: NA; cdr3_aa: CASSDPGHQPQHF; cdr3_nt: TGTGCCAGCAGTGACCCAGGGCATCAGCCCCAGCATTTT
v_call: TRBV27; j_call: TRBJ2-3; d_call: NA; clone_size: once; cdr3_aa: CASSSLWPDTQYF; cdr3_nt: TGTGCCAGCAGTTCGCTTTGGCCAGATACGCAGTATTTT
v_call: TRBV7-8; j_call: TRBJ1-5; d_call: NA; clone_size: NA; cdr3_aa: CASSSGRDSNQPQHF; cdr3_nt: TGTGCCAGCAGTTCTGGGCGCGATAGCAATCAGCCCCAGCATTTT
v_call: TRBV5-1; j_call: TRBJ1-1; d_call: NA; clone_size: NA; cdr3_aa: CASSTRPPGTSTEAFF; cdr3_nt: TGCGCCAGCAGCACGCGGCCTCCAGGGACAAGCACTGAAGCTTTCTTT
v_call: TRBV28; j_call: TRBJ1-5; d_call: TRBD1; clone_size: NA; cdr3_aa: CASSFLRGTGTASNQPQHF; cdr3_nt: TGTGCCAGCAGTTTTCTGAGGGGGACCGGGACAGCCAGCAATCAGCCCCAGCATTTT
v_call: TRBV11-2; j_call: TRBJ1-1; d_call: NA; clone_size: NA; cdr3_aa: CASSLSKGRAEAFF; cdr3_nt: TGTGCCAGCAGCTTAAGTAAGGGGAGGGCTGAAGCTTTCTTT
v_call: TRBV19; j_call: TRBJ2-5; d_call: NA; clone_size: NA; cdr3_aa: CASSTWPGQETQYF; cdr3_nt: TGTGCCAGCTCCACCTGGCCAGGGCAAGAGACCCAGTACTTC